The 10 T cell receptor beta chains presented below share a single source sample, sequenced in a study of blood T cell repertoires in COVID-19. Here immunoSEQ multiplex PCR was the method, and the copy in TCRdb shows in-frame clones only, minus some. The sample has 200,000 to 250,000 clones; 60% to 85% are singletons. What was sequenced was peripheral blood. The receptors derive from a woman in her sixties or seventies with acute or convalescent COVID-19.

The V gene is TRBV12-3 or TRBV12-4, the J gene TRBJ2-7, with a possible D match to TRBD2 (5 bases). V was clipped by 4 bases and J by 6 bases, with 10 bases between them. The CDR3 length is 12 residues. In nucleotides, the CDR3 is TGTGCCAGCAGTTCCACACGGGGCGAGCAGTACTTC. It translates to CASSSTRGEQYF.

J is TRBJ1-5 and V is TRBV2; D ambiguous. CDR1 SNHLY and CDR2 FYNNEI come from the germline V gene. This CDR3 is 15 amino acids long. V was trimmed by 5 bases and J by 3 bases, leaving 14 bases between them. The CDR3 coding sequence is TGTGCCAGCAGTAAGGAGGGATTGGACAATCAGCCCCAGCATTTT. Its protein is CASSKEGLDNQPQHF.

V gene TRBV27 combines with J gene TRBJ1-6; 7 nucleotides agree with TRBD1. V was clipped by 3 bases and J by 3 bases; unmatched bases: 2. This CDR3 has 15 amino acids. Germline-derived CDR1 and CDR2 are MNHEY and SMNVEV (reference sequence). CDR3 sequence reads: CASSLAGGYNSPLHF. The CDR3 region has the DNA TGTGCCAGCAGTTTGGCAGGGGGCTATAATTCACCCCTCCACTTT.

This chain links TRBV6-4 with TRBJ2-5; 10 bases map to TRBD1. J lost 7 bases, V lost 8 bases, and 10 bases had no gene match. The CDR3 runs to 14 residues. Germline assignment: CDR1 MRHNA and CDR2 SNTAGT. CDR3 coding DNA: TGTGCCAGCGAGCCGGACAGGGGGTCCGGGACCCAGTACTTC. Translating it yields CASEPDRGSGTQYF.

The chain employs TRBV27 and TRBJ2-3; 8 positions agree with TRBD1. The germline V gene has CDR1 MNHEY and CDR2 SMNVEV (reference sequence). This CDR3 contains 16 residues. Unmatched junction bases numbered 12, after V lost 6 bases and J lost 4 bases. The CDR3 sequence: CASRRPSGGLADTQYF. In DNA, the CDR3 is TGTGCCAGCAGACGCCCCTCAGGGGGCTTAGCAGATACGCAGTATTTT.

The chain recombines TRBV4-1 with TRBJ2-3; maybe TRBD1 (5 bases). Trimming removed 3 bases at V and 0 bases at J, with 10 bases between. Germline assignment: CDR1 MGHRA and CDR2 YSYEKL. The CDR3 is 15 amino acids. The CDR3 DNA reads TGCGCCAGCAGCCAGGGGCTAGTGAGCACAGATACGCAGTATTTT. Protein product: CASSQGLVSTDTQYF.

This chain joins TRBV6-1 and TRBJ2-4, with 9 positions matching TRBD2. This CDR3 is 15 amino acids long. Germline CDR1 reads MNHNS; CDR2 reads SASEGT. V shed 3 bases, J shed 6 bases, and the junction held 6 bases outside the gene matches. The CDR3: CASSDPGLATNIQYF. DNA of the CDR3: TGTGCCAGCAGTGACCCGGGACTAGCTACAAACATTCAGTACTTC.

The chain carries TRBV4-3 and TRBJ2-2; 9 bases are a match to TRBD2. CDR1 is LGHNA and CDR2 is YSLEER in the germline V gene. V lost 3 bases and J lost 5; bases outside the gene matches: 13. The CDR3 extends over 18 amino acids. The CDR3 region has the DNA TGCGCCAGCAGCCACGGCGCCTCGCGGGGGGGTAATACCGGGGAGCTGTTTTTT. It yields the protein CASSHGASRGGNTGELFF.

The CDR3 region has the DNA TGCAGCGTTGGGGGCGGGACAGGGATTACAGATACGCAGTATTTT. It translates to CSVGGGTGITDTQYF. This sequence joins TRBV29-1 and TRBJ2-3; 9 nucleotides agree with TRBD1. Germline CDR1 and CDR2: SQVTM and ANQGSEA. V trimming: 4 bases; J trimming: 3 bases; junction bases outside the gene matches: 8. The CDR3 is 15 amino acids.

The V call is TRBV27, the J call TRBJ1-1; the D gene is possibly TRBD1 (6 bases). Trimming cost V 6 bases and J 1 base, with 21 bases left between them. In germline, CDR1 is MNHEY, CDR2 SMNVEV (reference sequence). The CDR3 totals 17 residues. DNA for the CDR3: TGTGCCAGCAGCCTCCATTGTCGAGGACAGTCGAACACTGAAGCTTTCTTT. As protein: CASSLHCRGQSNTEAFF.